One sample yielded the 14 T cell receptor beta chains listed below, sequenced in a study of blood T cells in healthy people across ages. Together with a sample-barcoded 5' primer, a J-beta primer mix was included in a second PCR lasting roughly 6 to 12 cycles. TCRdb called the 5' RACE reads again in MiXCR, with one record for every CDR3 protein. The sample contains about 1 million distinct CDR3 sequences, 45% of which appear only once. Sequencing used blood. The origin of the receptors is a woman in her fifties or sixties in good health.

A single count supports this clonotype. The V call is TRBV5-5, the J call TRBJ2-2; D gene unclear. Trimming cost V 1 base and J 0 bases, with 10 bases left between them. The CDR3 has 16 amino acids. The germline CDR1 and CDR2 sequences are SGHKS and YYEKEE (reference sequence). CDR3 sequence reads: CASSLSTPTNTGELFF. CDR3 in DNA: TGTGCCAGCAGCTTGTCTACACCTACGAACACCGGGGAGCTGTTTTTT.

This chain joins TRBV7-9 and TRBJ2-5; D is ambiguous. Trimming took 5 bases from V and 11 from J, leaving 15 bases between them. The germline gives CDR1 SEHNR, CDR2 FQNEAQ (reference sequence). There are 12 residues in the CDR3. The CDR3 DNA follows: TGTGCCAGCAGCCCTACCAACAATGAGCAGTACTTC. Protein product: CASSPTNNEQYF.

In this sample, this clonotype turned up a few times. The rearrangement links TRBV6-5 to TRBJ2-7, with 11 bases that match TRBD2. The end of the DNA is better explained by TRBJ2-5, so the J call may be wrong. In germline, CDR1 is MNHEY, CDR2 SVGAGI. CDR3 length: 15 residues. CDR3 DNA sequence: TGTGCCAGCAGTCGGGATAGCGGGAGGGGAGAGACCCAGTACTTC. Translating gives CASSRDSGRGETQYF.

The chain combines TRBV11-2 with TRBJ2-7; tentatively, D is TRBD2 (6 bases). There are 17 residues in the CDR3. V lost 4 bases and J lost 1, with 20 bases in between. Germline loops: CDR1 SGHAT, CDR2 FQNNGV. The CDR3 spells CASSSGGWASVSYEQYF. The CDR3 nucleotides are TGTGCCAGCAGCTCTGGGGGATGGGCTAGCGTGTCCTACGAGCAGTACTTC. Looking up the rest from reference TRBV11-2 and TRBJ2-7 gives the full variable domain: EAGVAQSPRYKIIEKRQSVAFWCNPISGHATLYWYQQILGQGPKLLIQFQNNGVVDDSQLPKDRFSAERLKGVDSTLKIQPAKLEDSAVYLCASSSGGWASVSYEQYFGPGTRLTVT.

A few counts support this clonotype. The CDR3 nucleotides read TGCGCCAGCGGGGGGACGGCGAGCTCCTACGAGCAGTACTTC. This translates into CASGGTASSYEQYF. The chain couples TRBV10-2 to TRBJ2-7, with D possibly TRBD2 on 6 matching bases. The CDR3 length is 14 residues. V dropped 8 bases and J dropped 0 bases, with 14 bases sitting between them. Per the germline V gene, CDR1 is WSHSY and CDR2 is SAAADI.

The chain has TRBV20-1 and TRBJ2-2; no clear D gene. V was trimmed by 1 base and J by 0 bases, leaving 15 bases between them. This CDR3 is 17 amino acids long. CDR1 and CDR2 (germline): DFQATT, SNEGSKA (reference sequence). The CDR3 loop is CSARAPKGRPNTGELFF. The CDR3 coding sequence is TGCAGTGCTAGAGCCCCCAAGGGCAGACCGAACACCGGGGAGCTGTTTTTT.

This chain links TRBV24-1 with TRBJ2-1; D remains unclear. Per germline, CDR1 KGHDR and CDR2 SFDVKD. The V and J ends lost 3 bases and 9 bases respectively, with 8 bases between them. The CDR3 sequence is 12 residues long. Written as DNA, the CDR3 is TGTGCCACCAGTGATGCGGTCGGTGAGCAGTTCTTC. Its translation is CATSDAVGEQFF.

The chain is built from TRBV27 and TRBJ2-3; no clear D. The germline V and J ends were trimmed by 3 bases and 0 bases, with 13 bases remaining between them. Looked up from germline, CDR1 is MNHEY and CDR2 is SMNVEV (reference sequence). CDR3 length: 16 amino acids. The CDR3 DNA reads TGTGCCAGCAGTTTTTCGGATACGATTAGCACAGATACGCAGTATTTT. The encoded protein is CASSFSDTISTDTQYF.

On this clonotype: One end of the junction does not line up with germline, which may come from a read error. The V gene is TRBV27, the J gene TRBJ2-1; 7 bases map to TRBD2. CDR3 length equals 15 residues. Looked up from germline, CDR1 is MNHEY and CDR2 is SMNVEV (reference sequence). In nucleotides, the CDR3 is TGTGCCAGCAGTCCCCACGGGACTAAAACGAATGGGCAGTTCTTC. It codes for CASSPHGTKTNGQFF.

V is TRBV15 and J is TRBJ2-1, with TRBD2 identical over 11 bases. CDR1 and CDR2 (germline): LNHNV, YYDKDF (reference sequence). The CDR3 runs to 17 residues. With V trimmed by 0 bases and J by 8 bases, 9 bases remained unmatched. The CDR3: CATSRDPASGRRDEQFF. The CDR3 DNA reads TGTGCCACCAGCAGAGATCCGGCTAGCGGGAGGAGGGATGAGCAGTTCTTC.

V gene TRBV5-1 combines with J gene TRBJ2-3, with 7 bases matching TRBD2. The ends lost 1 base at V and 6 bases at J; junction bases unmatched: 14. CDR3 length: 17 residues. Germline-derived CDR1 and CDR2 are SGHRS and YFSETQ. The CDR3 region is CASSLSPGRSTLDTQYF. The CDR3 DNA sequence: TGCGCCAGCAGCTTGTCCCCCGGGAGGAGCACACTTGATACGCAGTATTTT.

This clonotype was seen a handful of times. V gene TRBV28 combines with J gene TRBJ1-5, with a possible D match to TRBD1 (5 bases). CDR1 MDHEN and CDR2 SYDVKM come from the germline V gene. This CDR3 has 14 amino acids. V lost 4 bases and J lost 3, with 10 bases in between. This chain's CDR3 is CASSSTVTNQPQHF. The CDR3 nucleotides are TGTGCCAGCAGTTCGACAGTGACCAATCAGCCCCAGCATTTT.

J is TRBJ2-3 and V is TRBV12-3 or TRBV12-4, with 8 bases matching TRBD2. The CDR3 extends over 16 amino acids. V was clipped by 7 bases and J by 2 bases; unmatched bases: 11. CDR3 region: CASTPVAGRVTDTQYF. CDR3 DNA: TGTGCCAGCACTCCGGTAGCGGGACGGGTCACAGATACGCAGTATTTT.

Concerning this clonotype itself: At one end the junction does not follow the germline gene, possibly because of a read error. This chain uses TRBV5-6 with TRBJ1-1; D gene unclear. The germline V gene has CDR1 SGHDT and CDR2 YYEEEE. The CDR3 runs 15 residues. CDR3 DNA sequence: TGTGCCAGCAACTTGAGATCCGGCATGAACACTGAAGCTTTCTTT. Encoded protein: CASNLRSGMNTEAFF.